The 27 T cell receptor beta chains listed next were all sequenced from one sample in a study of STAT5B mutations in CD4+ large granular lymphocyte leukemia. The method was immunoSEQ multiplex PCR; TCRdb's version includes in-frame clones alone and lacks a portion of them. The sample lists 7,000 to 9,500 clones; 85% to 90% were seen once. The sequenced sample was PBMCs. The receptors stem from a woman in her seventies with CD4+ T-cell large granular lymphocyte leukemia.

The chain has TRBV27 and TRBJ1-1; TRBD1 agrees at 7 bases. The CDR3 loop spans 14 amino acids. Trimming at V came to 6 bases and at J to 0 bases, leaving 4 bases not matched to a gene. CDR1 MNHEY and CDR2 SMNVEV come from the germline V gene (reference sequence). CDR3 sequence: CASRRDSLNTEAFF. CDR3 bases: TGTGCCAGCAGAAGGGACAGTCTGAACACTGAAGCTTTCTTT.

The DNA for the CDR3 is TGTGCCAGCAGTGAAGCCGGGACTAGCGTATGGAAGACCCAGTACTTC. Protein product: CASSEAGTSVWKTQYF. The chain has TRBV6-1 and TRBJ2-5, with 10 bases identical to TRBD2. Germline V lookup: CDR1 MNHNS, CDR2 SASEGT. This CDR3 comprises 16 residues. Germline trimming cut 0 bases from V and 6 bases from J; bases unmatched to any gene: 7.

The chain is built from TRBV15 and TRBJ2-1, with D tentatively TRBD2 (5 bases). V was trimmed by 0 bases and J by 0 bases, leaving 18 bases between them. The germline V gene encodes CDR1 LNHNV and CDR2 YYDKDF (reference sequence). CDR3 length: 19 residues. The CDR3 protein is CATSRDRGTPKSSYNEQFF. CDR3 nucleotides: TGTGCCACCAGCAGAGATCGGGGAACGCCCAAGAGCTCCTACAATGAGCAGTTCTTC.

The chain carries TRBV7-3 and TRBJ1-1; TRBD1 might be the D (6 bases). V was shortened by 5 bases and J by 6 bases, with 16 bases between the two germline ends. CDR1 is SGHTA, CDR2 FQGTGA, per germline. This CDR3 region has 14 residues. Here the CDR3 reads CASSPSRDTPEAFF. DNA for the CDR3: TGTGCCAGCAGCCCCTCCCGGGACACCCCTGAAGCTTTCTTT.

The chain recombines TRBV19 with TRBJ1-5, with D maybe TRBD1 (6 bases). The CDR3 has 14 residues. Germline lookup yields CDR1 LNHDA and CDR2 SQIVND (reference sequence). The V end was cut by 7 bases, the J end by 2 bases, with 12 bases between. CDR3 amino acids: CASMERGGNQPQHF. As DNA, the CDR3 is TGTGCCAGTATGGAAAGGGGGGGCAATCAGCCCCAGCATTTT.

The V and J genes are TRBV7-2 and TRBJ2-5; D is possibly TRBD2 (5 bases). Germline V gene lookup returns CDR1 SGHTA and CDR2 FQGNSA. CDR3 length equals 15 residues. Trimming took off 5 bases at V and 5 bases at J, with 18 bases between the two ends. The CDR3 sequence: CASSAYDYPGETQYF. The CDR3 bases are TGTGCCAGCAGCGCCTATGACTATCCGGGGGAGACCCAGTACTTC.

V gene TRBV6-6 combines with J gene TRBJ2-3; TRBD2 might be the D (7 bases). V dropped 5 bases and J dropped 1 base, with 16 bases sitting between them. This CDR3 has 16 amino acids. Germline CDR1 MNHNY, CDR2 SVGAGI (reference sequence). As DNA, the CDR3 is TGTGCCAGCAGTCAAGGGGGGGGGTTGGGCACAGATACGCAGTATTTT. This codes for CASSQGGGLGTDTQYF.

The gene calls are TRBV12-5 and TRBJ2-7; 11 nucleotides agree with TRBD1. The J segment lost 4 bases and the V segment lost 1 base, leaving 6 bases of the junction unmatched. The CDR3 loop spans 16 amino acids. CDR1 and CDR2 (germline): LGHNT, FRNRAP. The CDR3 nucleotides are TGTGCTAGTGGTTTGGGATTGGGACAGGGGGGATACGAGCAGTACTTC. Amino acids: CASGLGLGQGGYEQYF. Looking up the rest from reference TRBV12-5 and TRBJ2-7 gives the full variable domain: DARVTQTPRHKVTEMGQEVTMRCQPILGHNTVFWYRQTMMQGLELLAYFRNRAPLDDSGMPKDRFSAEMPDATLATLKIQPSEPRDSAVYFCASGLGLGQGGYEQYFGPGTRLTVT.

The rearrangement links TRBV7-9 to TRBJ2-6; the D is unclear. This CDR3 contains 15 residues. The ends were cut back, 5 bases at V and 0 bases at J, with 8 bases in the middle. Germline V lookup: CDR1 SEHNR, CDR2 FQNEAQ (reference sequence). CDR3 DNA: TGTGCCAGCAGCCCCCGATACTCTGGGGCCAACGTCCTGACTTTC. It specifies CASSPRYSGANVLTF.

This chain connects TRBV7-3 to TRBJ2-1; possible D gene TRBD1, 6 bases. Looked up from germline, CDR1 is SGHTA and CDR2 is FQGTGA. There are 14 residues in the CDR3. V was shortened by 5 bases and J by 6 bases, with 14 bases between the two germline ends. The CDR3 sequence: CASSPAQGSNEQFF. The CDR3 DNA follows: TGTGCCAGCAGCCCGGCCCAGGGGTCCAATGAGCAGTTCTTC. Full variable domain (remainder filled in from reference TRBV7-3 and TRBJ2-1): GAGVSQTPSNKVTEKGKYVELRCDPISGHTALYWYRQSLGQGPEFLIYFQGTGAADDSGLPNDRFFAVRPEGSVSTLKIQRTERGDSAVYLCASSPAQGSNEQFFGPGTRLTVL.

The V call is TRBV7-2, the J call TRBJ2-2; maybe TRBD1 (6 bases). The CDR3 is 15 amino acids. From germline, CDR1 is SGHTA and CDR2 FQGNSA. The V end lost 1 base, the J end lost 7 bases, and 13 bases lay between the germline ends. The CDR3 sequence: CASSLVTGTGGELFF. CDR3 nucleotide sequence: TGTGCCAGCAGCTTAGTTACAGGGACGGGCGGGGAGCTGTTTTTT.

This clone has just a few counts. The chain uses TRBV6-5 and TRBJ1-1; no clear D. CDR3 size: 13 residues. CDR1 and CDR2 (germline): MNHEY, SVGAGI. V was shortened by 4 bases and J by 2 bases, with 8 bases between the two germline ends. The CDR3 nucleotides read TGTGCCAGCAGTTTGGAGAGAAACACTGAAGCTTTCTTT. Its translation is CASSLERNTEAFF.

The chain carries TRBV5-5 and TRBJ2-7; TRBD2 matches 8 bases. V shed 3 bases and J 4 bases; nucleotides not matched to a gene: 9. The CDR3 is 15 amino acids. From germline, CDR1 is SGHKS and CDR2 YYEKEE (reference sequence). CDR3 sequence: CASSWRFGGAYEQYF. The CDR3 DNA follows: TGTGCCAGCAGCTGGCGCTTCGGGGGGGCGTACGAGCAGTACTTC.

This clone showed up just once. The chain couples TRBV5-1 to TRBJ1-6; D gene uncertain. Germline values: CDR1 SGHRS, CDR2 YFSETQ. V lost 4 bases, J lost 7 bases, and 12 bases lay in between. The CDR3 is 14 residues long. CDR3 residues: CASSPGEGNSPLHF. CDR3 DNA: TGCGCCAGCAGCCCCGGAGAGGGAAATTCACCCCTCCACTTT.

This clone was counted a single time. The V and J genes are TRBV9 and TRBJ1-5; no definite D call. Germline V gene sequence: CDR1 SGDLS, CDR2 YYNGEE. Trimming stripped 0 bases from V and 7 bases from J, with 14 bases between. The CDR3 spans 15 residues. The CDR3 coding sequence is TGTGCCAGCAGCGTAGATGGGAAGGAAAAGCAGCCCCAGCATTTT. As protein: CASSVDGKEKQPQHF.

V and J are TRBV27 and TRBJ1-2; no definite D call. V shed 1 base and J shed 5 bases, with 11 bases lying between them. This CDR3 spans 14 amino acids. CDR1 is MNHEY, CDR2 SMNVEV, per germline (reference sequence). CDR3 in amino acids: CASSLYGIGYGYTF. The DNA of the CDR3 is TGTGCCAGCAGTTTATACGGGATTGGGTATGGCTACACCTTC.

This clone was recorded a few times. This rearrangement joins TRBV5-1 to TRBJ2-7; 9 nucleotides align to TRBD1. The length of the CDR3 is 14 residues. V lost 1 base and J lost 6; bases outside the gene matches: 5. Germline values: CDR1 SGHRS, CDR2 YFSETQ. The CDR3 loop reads CASSLRGQGSEQYF. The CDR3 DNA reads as TGCGCCAGCAGCTTGAGGGGACAGGGCAGCGAGCAGTACTTC.

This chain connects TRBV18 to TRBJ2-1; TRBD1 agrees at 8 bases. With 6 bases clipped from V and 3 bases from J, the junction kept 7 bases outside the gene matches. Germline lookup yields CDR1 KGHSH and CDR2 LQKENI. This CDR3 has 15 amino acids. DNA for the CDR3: TGTGCCAGCTCTTTCGGACAGGGCCTCTACAATGAGCAGTTCTTC. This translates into CASSFGQGLYNEQFF.

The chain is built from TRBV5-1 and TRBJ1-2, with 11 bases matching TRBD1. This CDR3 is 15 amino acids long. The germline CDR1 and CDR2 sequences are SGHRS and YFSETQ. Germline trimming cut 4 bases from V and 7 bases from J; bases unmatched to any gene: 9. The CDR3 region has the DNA TGCGCCAGCAGCGAGAGGACAGGGGGCGCTTCTGGCTACACCTTC. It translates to CASSERTGGASGYTF.

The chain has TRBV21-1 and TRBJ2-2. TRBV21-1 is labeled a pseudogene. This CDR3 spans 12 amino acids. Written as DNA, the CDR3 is TGTGCCAGCAGCAAAAACACCGGGGAGCTGTTTTTT. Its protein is CASSKNTGELFF.

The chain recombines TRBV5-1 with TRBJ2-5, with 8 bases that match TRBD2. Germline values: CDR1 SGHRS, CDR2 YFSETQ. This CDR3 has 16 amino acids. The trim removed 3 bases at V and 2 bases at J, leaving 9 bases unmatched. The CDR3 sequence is CASSSPGLGIQETQYF. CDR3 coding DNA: TGCGCCAGCAGCTCACCGGGACTAGGGATACAAGAGACCCAGTACTTC.

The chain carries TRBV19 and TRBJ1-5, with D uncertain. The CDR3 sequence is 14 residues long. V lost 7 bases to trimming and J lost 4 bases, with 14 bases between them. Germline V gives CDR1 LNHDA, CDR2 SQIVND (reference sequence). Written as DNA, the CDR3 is TGTGCCAGTACGGAAGGCCCGGGGAATCAGCCCCAGCATTTT. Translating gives CASTEGPGNQPQHF. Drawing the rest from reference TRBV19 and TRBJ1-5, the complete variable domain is DGGITQSPKYLFRKEGQNVTLSCEQNLNHDAMYWYRQDPGQGLRLIYYSQIVNDFQKGDIAEGYSVSREKKESFPLTVTSAQKNPTAFYLCASTEGPGNQPQHFGDGTRLSIL.

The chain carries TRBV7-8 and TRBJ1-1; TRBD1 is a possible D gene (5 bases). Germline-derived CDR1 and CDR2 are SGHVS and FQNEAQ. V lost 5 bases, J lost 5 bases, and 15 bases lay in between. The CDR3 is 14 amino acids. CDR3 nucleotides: TGTGCCAGCAGCCTGGTACAGGCGGGAACTGAAGCTTTCTTT. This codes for CASSLVQAGTEAFF.

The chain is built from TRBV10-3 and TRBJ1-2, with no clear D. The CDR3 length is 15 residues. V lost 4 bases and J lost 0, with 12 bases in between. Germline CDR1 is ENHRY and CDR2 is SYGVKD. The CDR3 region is CAISAESQPNYGYTF. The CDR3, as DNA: TGTGCCATCAGTGCGGAGAGTCAACCTAACTATGGCTACACCTTC.

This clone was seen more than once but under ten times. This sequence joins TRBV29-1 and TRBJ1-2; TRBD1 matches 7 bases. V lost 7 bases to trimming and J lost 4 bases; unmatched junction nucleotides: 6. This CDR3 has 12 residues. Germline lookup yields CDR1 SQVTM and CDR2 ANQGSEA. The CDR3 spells CSGTQGSYGYTF. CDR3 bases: TGCAGCGGGACACAGGGGAGCTATGGCTACACCTTC.

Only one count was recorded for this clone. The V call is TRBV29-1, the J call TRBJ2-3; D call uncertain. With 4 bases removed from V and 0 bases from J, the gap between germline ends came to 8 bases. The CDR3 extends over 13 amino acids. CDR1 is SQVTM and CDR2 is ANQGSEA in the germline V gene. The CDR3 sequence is CSVGGSSTDTQYF. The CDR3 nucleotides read TGCAGCGTTGGAGGCAGTAGCACAGATACGCAGTATTTT.

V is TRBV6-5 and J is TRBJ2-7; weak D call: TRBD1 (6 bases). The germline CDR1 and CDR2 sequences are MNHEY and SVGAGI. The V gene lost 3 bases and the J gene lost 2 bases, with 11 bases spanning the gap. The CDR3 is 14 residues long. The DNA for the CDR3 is TGTGCCAGCAGTTATCGTGACAGGACCTACGAGCAGTACTTC. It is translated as CASSYRDRTYEQYF.